This TCR beta chain is from a study of CD8 T cells in Susac syndrome. CD8+ and CD4+ T cells taken from blood had their TCR beta sequenced. With random hexamers, reverse transcription was performed on about 0.5 to 1 ug of RNA. TCR beta CDR3 was amplified by immunoSEQ multiplex PCR. This amplification extended across 54 Vbeta and 13 Jbeta segments. Each CDR3 protein gets one entry after TCRdb re-called the immunoSEQ multiplex PCR reads with MiXCR. The repertoire includes 150,000 to 200,000 distinct CDR3 sequences, around 93% of them detected once, and approximately 0.14% sits in the top ten. The CDR3 contains 15 residues. V dropped 0 bases and J dropped 3; count of bases not matched to a gene: 5. Germline loops: CDR1 SGHRS, CDR2 YFSETQ.

This TCR came from a human donor in good health. Sample: CD4+ T cells from PBMCs. V and J are TRBV5-1 and TRBJ1-1, with 7 bases matching TRBD1. CDR3 residues: CASSLDPGGDTEAFF. The CDR3 DNA is TGCGCCAGCAGCTTGGATCCAGGGGGGGACACTGAAGCTTTCTTT.